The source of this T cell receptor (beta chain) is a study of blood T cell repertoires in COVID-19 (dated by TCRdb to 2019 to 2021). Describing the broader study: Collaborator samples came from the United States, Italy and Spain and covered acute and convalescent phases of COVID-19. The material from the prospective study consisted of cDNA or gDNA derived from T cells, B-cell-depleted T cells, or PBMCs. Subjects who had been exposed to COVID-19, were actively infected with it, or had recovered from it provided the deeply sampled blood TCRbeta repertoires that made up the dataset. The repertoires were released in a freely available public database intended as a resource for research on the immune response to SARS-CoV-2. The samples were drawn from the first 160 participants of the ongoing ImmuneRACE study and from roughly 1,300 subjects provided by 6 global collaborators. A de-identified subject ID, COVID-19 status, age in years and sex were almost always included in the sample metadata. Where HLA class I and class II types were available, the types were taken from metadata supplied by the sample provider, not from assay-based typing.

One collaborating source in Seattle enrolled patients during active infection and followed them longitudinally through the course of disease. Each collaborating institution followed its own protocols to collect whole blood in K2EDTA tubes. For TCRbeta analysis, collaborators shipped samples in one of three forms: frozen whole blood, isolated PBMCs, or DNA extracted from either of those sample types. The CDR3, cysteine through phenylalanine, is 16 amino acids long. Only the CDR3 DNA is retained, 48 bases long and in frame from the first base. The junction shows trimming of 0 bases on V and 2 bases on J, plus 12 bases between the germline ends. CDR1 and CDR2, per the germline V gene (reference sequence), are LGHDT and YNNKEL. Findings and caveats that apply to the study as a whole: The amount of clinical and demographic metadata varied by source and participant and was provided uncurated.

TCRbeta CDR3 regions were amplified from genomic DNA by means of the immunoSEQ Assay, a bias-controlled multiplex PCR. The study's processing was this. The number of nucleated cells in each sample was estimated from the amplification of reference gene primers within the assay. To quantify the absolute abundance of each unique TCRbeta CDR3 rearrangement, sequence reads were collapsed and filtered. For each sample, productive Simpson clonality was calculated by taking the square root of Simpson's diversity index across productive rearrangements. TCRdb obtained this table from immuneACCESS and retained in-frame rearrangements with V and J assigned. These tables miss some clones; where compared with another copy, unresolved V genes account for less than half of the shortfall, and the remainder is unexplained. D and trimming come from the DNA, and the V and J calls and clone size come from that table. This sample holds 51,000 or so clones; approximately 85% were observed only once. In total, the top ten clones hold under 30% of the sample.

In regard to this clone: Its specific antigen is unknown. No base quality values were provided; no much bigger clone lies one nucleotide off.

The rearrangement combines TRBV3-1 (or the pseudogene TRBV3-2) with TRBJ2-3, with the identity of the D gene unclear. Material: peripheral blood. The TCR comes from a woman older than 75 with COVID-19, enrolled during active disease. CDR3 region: CASSQDLAATTDTQYF. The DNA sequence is TGTGCCAGCAGCCAAGATCTCGCGGCCACCACAGATACGCAGTATTTT.